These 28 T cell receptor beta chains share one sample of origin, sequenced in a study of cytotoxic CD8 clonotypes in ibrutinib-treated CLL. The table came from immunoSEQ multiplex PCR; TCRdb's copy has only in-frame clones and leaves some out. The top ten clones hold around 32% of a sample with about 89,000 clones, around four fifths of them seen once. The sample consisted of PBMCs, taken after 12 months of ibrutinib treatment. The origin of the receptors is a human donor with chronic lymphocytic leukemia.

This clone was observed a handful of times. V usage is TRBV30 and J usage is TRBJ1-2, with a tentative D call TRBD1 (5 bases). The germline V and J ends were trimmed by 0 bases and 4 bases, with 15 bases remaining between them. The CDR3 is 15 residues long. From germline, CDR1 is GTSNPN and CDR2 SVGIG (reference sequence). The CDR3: CAWSVQVEGGYGYTF. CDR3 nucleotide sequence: TGTGCCTGGAGTGTACAGGTGGAGGGCGGCTATGGCTACACCTTC.

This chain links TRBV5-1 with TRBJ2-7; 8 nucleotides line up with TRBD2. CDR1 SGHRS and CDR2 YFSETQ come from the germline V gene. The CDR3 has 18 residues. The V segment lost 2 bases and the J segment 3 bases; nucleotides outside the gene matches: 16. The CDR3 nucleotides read TGCGCCAGCAGCTTCCTACCTTCTGGCGGGGGGACGTACTACGAGCAGTACTTC. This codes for CASSFLPSGGGTYYEQYF.

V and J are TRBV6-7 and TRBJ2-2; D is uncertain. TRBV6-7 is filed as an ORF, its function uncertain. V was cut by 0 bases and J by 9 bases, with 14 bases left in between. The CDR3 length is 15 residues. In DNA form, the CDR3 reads TGTGCCAGCAGTTACTCGGACCCTCCTAGGAGGGAGCTGTTTTTT. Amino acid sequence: CASSYSDPPRRELFF.

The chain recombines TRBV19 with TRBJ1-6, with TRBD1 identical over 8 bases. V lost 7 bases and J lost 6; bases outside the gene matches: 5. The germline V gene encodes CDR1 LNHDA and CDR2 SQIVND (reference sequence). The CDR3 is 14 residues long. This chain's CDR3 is CASNPGQANSPLHF. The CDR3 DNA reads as TGTGCCAGTAATCCGGGACAGGCTAATTCACCCCTCCACTTT. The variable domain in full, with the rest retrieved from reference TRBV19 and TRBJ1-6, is DGGITQSPKYLFRKEGQNVTLSCEQNLNHDAMYWYRQDPGQGLRLIYYSQIVNDFQKGDIAEGYSVSREKKESFPLTVTSAQKNPTAFYLCASNPGQANSPLHFGNGTRLTVT.

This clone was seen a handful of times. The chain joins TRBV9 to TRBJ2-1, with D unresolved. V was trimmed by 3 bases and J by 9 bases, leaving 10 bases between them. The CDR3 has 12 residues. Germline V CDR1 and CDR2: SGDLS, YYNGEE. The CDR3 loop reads CASSGPDVEQFF. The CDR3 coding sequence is TGTGCCAGCAGCGGCCCCGATGTTGAGCAGTTCTTC.

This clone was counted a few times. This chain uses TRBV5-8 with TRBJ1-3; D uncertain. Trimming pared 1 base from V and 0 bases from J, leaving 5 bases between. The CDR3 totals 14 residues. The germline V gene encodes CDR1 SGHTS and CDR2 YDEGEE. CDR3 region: CASSLLTSGNTIYF. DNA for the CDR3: TGTGCCAGCAGCTTGTTGACCTCTGGAAACACCATATATTTT. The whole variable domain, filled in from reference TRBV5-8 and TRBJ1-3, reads EAGVTQSPTHLIKTRGQQATLRCSPISGHTSVYWYQQALGLGLQFLLWYDEGEERNRGNFPPRFSGRQFPNYSSELNVNALELEDSALYLCASSLLTSGNTIYFGEGSWLTVV.

The CDR3: CASSLSSRASGAGELFF. DNA for the CDR3: TGTGCCAGCAGCTTATCGTCAAGGGCAAGCGGGGCCGGGGAGCTGTTTTTT. The gene calls are TRBV7-9 and TRBJ2-2, with 7 bases matching TRBD2. Germline V gives CDR1 SEHNR, CDR2 FQNEAQ (reference sequence). The CDR3 has 17 amino acids. Trimming cost V 2 bases and J 6 bases; bases outside gene matches: 12.

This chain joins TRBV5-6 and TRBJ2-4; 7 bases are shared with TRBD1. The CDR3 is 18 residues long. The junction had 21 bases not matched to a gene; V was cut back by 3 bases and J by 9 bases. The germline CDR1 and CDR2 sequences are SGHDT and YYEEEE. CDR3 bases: TGTGCCAGCAGCTCAAAGAAACAGGGGACCCTGATAGATGTCATTCAGTACTTC. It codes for CASSSKKQGTLIDVIQYF.

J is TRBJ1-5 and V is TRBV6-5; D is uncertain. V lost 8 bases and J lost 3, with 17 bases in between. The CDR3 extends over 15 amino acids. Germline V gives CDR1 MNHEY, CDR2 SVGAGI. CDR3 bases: TGTGCCAGCGCGACCGGGCCCGGCGCCAATCAGCCCCAGCATTTT. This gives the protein CASATGPGANQPQHF.

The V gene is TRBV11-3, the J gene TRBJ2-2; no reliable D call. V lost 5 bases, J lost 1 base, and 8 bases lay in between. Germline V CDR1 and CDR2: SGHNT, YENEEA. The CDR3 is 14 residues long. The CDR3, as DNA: TGTGCCAGCAGCGACCTGGGGAACACCGGGGAGCTGTTTTTT. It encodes CASSDLGNTGELFF.

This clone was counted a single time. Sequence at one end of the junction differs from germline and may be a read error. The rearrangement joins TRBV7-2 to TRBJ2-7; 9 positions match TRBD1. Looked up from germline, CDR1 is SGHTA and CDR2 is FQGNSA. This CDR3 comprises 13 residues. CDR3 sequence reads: CASSLGVPTGGDF. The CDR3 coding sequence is TGTGCCAGCAGCTTAGGGGTACCGACAGGGGGTGACTTC.

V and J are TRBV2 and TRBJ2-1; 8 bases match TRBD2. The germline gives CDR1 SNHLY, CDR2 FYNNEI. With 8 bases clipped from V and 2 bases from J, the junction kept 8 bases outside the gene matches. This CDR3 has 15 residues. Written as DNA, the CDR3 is TGTGCCAGCCACCCGGGGGGGGGAACCTACAATGAGCAGTTCTTC. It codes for CASHPGGGTYNEQFF.

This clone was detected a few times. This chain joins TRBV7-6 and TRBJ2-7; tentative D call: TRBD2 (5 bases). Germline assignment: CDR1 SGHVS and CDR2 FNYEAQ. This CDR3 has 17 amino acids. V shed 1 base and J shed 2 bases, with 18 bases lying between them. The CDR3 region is CASSLESPGKRAYEQYF. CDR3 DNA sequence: TGTGCCAGCAGCTTAGAATCGCCGGGGAAGAGGGCCTACGAGCAGTACTTC.

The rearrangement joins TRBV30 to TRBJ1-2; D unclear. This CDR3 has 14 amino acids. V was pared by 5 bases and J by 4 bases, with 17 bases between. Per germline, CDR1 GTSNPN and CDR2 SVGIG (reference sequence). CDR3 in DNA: TGTGCCTGGGTCCTAGGCGGGCAGCCCTATGGCTACACCTTC. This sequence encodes CAWVLGGQPYGYTF.

Here the CDR3 reads CASSKVAHEQFF. The CDR3 DNA reads TGTGCCAGCAGCAAAGTAGCTCATGAGCAGTTCTTC. The chain joins TRBV21-1 to TRBJ2-1; TRBD2 was called by the table and not checked on the DNA. TRBV21-1 is noted as a pseudogene. This CDR3 contains 12 residues.

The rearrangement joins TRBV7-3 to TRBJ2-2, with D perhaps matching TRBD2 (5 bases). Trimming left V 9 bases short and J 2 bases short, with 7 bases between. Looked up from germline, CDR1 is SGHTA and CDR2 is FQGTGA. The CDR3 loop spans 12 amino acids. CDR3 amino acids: CASSVNTGELFF. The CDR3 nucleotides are TGTGCCAGTAGCGTTAACACCGGGGAGCTGTTTTTT.

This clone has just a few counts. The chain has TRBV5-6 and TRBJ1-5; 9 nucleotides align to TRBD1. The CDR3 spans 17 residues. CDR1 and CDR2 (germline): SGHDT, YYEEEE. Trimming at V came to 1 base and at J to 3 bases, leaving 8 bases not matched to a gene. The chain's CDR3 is CASSLYGDRALNQPQHF. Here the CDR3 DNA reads TGTGCCAGCAGCTTGTATGGGGACAGGGCACTCAATCAGCCCCAGCATTTT.

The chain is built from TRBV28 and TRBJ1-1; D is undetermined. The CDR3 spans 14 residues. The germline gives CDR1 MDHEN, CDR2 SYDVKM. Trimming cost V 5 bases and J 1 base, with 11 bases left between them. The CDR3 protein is CASSQIDKNTEAFF. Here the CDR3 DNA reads TGTGCCAGCAGTCAAATCGATAAGAACACTGAAGCTTTCTTT.

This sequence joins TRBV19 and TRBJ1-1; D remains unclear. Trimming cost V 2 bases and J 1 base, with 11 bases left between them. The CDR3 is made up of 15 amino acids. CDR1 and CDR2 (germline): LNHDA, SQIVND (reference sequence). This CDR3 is CASSIISSANTEAFF. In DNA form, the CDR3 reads TGTGCCAGTAGTATAATCTCCTCAGCGAACACTGAAGCTTTCTTT.

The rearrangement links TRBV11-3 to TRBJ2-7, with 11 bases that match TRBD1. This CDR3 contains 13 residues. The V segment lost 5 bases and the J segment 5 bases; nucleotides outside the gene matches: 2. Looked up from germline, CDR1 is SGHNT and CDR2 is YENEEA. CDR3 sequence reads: CASSPGQGDEQYF. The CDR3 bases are TGTGCCAGCAGCCCGGGACAGGGGGACGAGCAGTACTTC.

The CDR3 loop is CASSQDLRYEQYF. As DNA, the CDR3 is TGTGCCAGCAGCCAAGACTTACGGTACGAGCAGTACTTC. The genes are TRBV14 and TRBJ2-7; no definite D call. V lost 0 bases and J lost 4, with 7 bases in between. This CDR3 is built from 13 residues. Germline assignment: CDR1 SGHDN and CDR2 FVKESK.

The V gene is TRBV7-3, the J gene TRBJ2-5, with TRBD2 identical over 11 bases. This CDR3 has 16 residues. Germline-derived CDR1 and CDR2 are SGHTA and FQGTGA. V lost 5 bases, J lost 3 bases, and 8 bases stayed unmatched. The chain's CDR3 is CASSPPKTSGEETQYF. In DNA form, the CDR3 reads TGTGCCAGCAGCCCCCCGAAGACTAGCGGGGAAGAGACCCAGTACTTC.

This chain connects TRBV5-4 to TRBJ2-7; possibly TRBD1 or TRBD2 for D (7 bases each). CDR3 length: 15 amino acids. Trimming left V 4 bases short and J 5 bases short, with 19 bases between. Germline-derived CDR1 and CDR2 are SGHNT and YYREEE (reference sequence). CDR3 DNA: TGTGCCAGCAGCAGCCGGCAGGGGGGGATCAACGAGCAGTACTTC. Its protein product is CASSSRQGGINEQYF.

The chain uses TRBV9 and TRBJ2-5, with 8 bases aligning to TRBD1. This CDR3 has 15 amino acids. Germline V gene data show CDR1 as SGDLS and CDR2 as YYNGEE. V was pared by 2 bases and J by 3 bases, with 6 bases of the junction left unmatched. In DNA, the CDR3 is TGTGCCAGCAGCGTCTTAGGACAGGGAGAAGAGACCCAGTACTTC. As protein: CASSVLGQGEETQYF.

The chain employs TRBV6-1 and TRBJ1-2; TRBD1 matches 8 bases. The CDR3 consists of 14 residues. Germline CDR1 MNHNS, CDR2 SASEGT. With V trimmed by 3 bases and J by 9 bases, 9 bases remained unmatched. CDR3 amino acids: CASSEDRDRSSYTF. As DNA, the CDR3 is TGTGCCAGCAGTGAGGACAGGGACAGATCTAGCTACACCTTC.

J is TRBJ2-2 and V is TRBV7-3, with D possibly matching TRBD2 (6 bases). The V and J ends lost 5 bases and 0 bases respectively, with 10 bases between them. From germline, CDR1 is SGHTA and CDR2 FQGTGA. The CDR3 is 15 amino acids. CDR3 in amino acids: CASSKGLTNTGELFF. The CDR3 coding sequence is TGTGCCAGCAGCAAGGGACTCACGAACACCGGGGAGCTGTTTTTT.

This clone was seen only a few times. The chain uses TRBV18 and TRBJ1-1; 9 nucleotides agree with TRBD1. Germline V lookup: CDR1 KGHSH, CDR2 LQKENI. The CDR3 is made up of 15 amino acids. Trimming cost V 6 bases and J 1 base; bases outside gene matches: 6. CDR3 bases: TGTGCCAGCTCCTCCTCGACAGGGGGGAACACTGAAGCTTTCTTT. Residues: CASSSSTGGNTEAFF.

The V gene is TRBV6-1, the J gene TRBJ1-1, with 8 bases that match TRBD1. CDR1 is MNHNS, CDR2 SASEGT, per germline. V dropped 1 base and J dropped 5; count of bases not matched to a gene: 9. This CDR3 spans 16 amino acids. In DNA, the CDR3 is TGTGCCAGCAGTGAAGAAGGCTGGACAGGGCGGACTGAAGCTTTCTTT. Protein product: CASSEEGWTGRTEAFF.